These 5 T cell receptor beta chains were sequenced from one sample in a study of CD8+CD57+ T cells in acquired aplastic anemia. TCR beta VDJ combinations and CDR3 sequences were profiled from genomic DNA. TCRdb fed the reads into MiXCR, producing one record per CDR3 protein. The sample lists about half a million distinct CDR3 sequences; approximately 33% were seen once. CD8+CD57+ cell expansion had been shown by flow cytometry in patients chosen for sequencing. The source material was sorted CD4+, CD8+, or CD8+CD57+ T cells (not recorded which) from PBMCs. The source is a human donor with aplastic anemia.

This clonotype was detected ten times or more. As DNA, the CDR3 is TGCGCCTCGGCCCCAGGGGGCAATCAGCCCCAGCATTTT. Translated: CASAPGGNQPQHF. This chain links TRBV5-1 with TRBJ1-5, with D tentatively TRBD1 (6 bases). V dropped 10 bases and J dropped 2 bases, with 13 bases sitting between them. The V gene's germline CDR1 is SGHRS and CDR2 YFSETQ. The CDR3 is 13 residues long. The entire variable domain, with the rest obtained from reference TRBV5-1 and TRBJ1-5, is as follows: KAGVTQTPRYLIKTRGQQVTLSCSPISGHRSVSWYQQTPGQGLQFLFEYFSETQRNKGNFPGRFSGRQFSNSRSEMNVSTLELGDSALYLCASAPGGNQPQHFGDGTRLSIL.

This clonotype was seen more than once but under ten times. CDR3 region: CSQGGLAGWYQETQYF. CDR3 DNA sequence: TGCAGCCAGGGTGGACTAGCGGGATGGTACCAAGAGACCCAGTACTTC. The chain carries TRBV29-1 and TRBJ2-5; 12 bases line up with TRBD2. The CDR3 spans 16 residues. The germline V gene has CDR1 SQVTM and CDR2 ANQGSEA. V dropped 8 bases and J dropped 0; count of bases not matched to a gene: 10.

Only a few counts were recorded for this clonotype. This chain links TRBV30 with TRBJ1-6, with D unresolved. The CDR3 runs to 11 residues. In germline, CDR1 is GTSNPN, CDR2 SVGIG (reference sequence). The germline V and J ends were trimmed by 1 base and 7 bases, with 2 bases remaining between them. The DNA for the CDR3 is TGTGCCTGGAGTGAGAATTCACCCCTCCACTTT. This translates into CAWSENSPLHF. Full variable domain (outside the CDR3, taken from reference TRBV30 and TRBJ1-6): SQTIHQWPATLVQPVGSPLSLECTVEGTSNPNLYWYRQAAGRGLQLLFYSVGIGQISSEVPQNLSASRPQDRQFILSSKKLLLSDSGFYLCAWSENSPLHFGNGTRLTVT.

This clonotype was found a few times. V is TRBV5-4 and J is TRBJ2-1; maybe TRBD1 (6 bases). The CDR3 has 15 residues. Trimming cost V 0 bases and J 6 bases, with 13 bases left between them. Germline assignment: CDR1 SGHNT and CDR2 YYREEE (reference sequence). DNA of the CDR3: TGTGCCAGCAGCTTGGAATCAGGGGTTGGCAATGAGCAGTTCTTC. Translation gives CASSLESGVGNEQFF.

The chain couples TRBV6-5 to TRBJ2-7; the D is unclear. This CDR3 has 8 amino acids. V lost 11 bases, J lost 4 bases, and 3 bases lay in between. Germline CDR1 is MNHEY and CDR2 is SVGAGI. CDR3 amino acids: CAFYEQYF. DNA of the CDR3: TGTGCCTTTTACGAGCAGTACTTC.